These T cell receptor beta chains were read from a single sample in a study of CD8 T cells in Susac syndrome. TCRdb re-analysed the immunoSEQ multiplex PCR reads in MiXCR, keeping a single row per CDR3 protein. The table lists 200,000 or so distinct CDR3 sequences, around 95% of them singletons, with around 0.093% in the top ten. Sequencing input: CD4+ T cells from PBMCs. Receptors originate from a human donor with multiple sclerosis. The CDR3 runs from the conserved cysteine through the conserved F or W. The D gene is left open where the match is weak. Size tells how often a clone was seen (once, few, many) or the class of an expanded clone, and some rows leave it out.

j_call,v_call,clone_size,d_call,cdr3_nt,cdr3_aa
TRBJ2-7,TRBV6-2/TRBV6-3,once,TRBD2,TGTGCCAGCCGACCATACGGGAGGGTTTACGAGCAGTACTTC,CASRPYGRVYEQYF
TRBJ1-2,TRBV27,-,-,TGTGCCAGCAGTCCCCCGGGCAGTCGCTACACCTTC,CASSPPGSRYTF
TRBJ1-2,TRBV3-1,-,-,TGTGCCAGCAGCCAAGAGAAGCTTGCTAACTATGGCTACACCTTC,CASSQEKLANYGYTF
TRBJ1-1,TRBV20-1,-,-,TGCAGTGCTGCCCCTTCGGGGAGGGGGGCTGAAGCTTTCTTT,CSAAPSGRGAEAFF
TRBJ2-5,TRBV7-2,once,-,TGTGCCAGCAGCGCAAAGACAGTGGGGGGAGAGACCCAGTACTTC,CASSAKTVGGETQYF
TRBJ2-3,TRBV29-1,-,-,TGCAGCGTTGTCAGAGAGGCCACAGATACGCAGTATTTT,CSVVREATDTQYF
TRBJ1-1,TRBV5-1,-,-,TGCGCCACCCGTCGGCTCCCCGGGGTGAACACTGAAGCTTTCTTT,CATRRLPGVNTEAFF
TRBJ2-2,TRBV28,-,-,TGTGCCAGCAGTACGGGCTACGGGGAGCTGTTTTTT,CASSTGYGELFF
TRBJ2-1,TRBV4-2,-,TRBD2,TGTGCCAGCAGCCACCCGCGGACTAGCGGGGGGACGTACAATGAGCAGTTCTTC,CASSHPRTSGGTYNEQFF
TRBJ1-1,TRBV30,once,-,TGTGCCTGGAGAATAAATCAGGCGAACACTGAAGCTTTCTTT,CAWRINQANTEAFF
TRBJ1-6,TRBV7-7,-,-,TGTGCCAGCAGCTTAGGCCCTTCCAACTCACCCCTCCACTTT,CASSLGPSNSPLHF
TRBJ2-3,TRBV20-1,-,TRBD2,TGCAGTGCTACACTAGCGGGGGGCCGGGCAGATACGCAGTATTTT,CSATLAGGRADTQYF
TRBJ2-6,TRBV7-8,-,-,TGTGCCAGCAGCGAATTGGGGGGCTCTGGGGCCAACGTCCTGACTTTC,CASSELGGSGANVLTF
TRBJ1-2,TRBV5-6,-,-,TGTGCCAGCAGCCGCAGGGGCAGATTGGATGGCTACACCTTC,CASSRRGRLDGYTF
TRBJ2-7,TRBV5-4,-,-,TGTGCCAGCAGCTTGAGAATAGCCCGGGTGCCCTACGAGCAGTACTTC,CASSLRIARVPYEQYF
TRBJ1-2,TRBV12-3/TRBV12-4,-,-,TGTGCCAGCAGCCCCTCCTTCGGCTACACCTTC,CASSPSFGYTF
TRBJ1-5,TRBV27,-,-,TGTGCCAGCAGTTTGTCAGGGTCGTCTCAGCCCCAGCATTTT,CASSLSGSSQPQHF
TRBJ2-1,TRBV18,-,-,TGTGCCAGCTCACCGCGTCTAGCCTATAGCAATGAGCAGTTCTTC,CASSPRLAYSNEQFF
TRBJ1-6,TRBV20-1,-,-,TGCAGTGCCCCCGACCGGGGTCATAATTCACCCCTCCACTTT,CSAPDRGHNSPLHF
TRBJ2-3,TRBV28,-,TRBD1,TGTGCCAGCAGTTTTGCCCAACAGGGGACAGATACGCAGTATTTT,CASSFAQQGTDTQYF
TRBJ2-7,TRBV27,once,-,TGTGCCAGCAACGTGGGAGGGGGTTCCTACGAGCAGTACTTC,CASNVGGGSYEQYF
TRBJ1-5,TRBV6-1,-,-,TGTGCCAGCAGTGTAACAGGGAGGACAATGTACAATCAGCCCCAGCATTTT,CASSVTGRTMYNQPQHF